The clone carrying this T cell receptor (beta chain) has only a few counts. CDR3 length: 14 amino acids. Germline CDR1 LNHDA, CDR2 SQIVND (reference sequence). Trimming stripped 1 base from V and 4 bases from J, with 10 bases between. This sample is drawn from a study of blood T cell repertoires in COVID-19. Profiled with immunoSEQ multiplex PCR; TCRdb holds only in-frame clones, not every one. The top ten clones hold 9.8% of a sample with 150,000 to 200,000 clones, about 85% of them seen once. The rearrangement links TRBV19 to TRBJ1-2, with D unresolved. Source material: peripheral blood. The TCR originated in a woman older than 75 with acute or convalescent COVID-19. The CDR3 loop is CASSIGHIVYGYTF. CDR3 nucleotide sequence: TGTGCCAGTAGTATAGGACACATCGTCTATGGCTACACCTTC.